Listed below are T cell receptor beta chains from one sample, sequenced in a study of a mutant IDH1 vaccine in newly diagnosed glioma. TCRdb's table, derived via immunoSEQ multiplex PCR, lists solely in-frame clones and lacks some. Found here are 45,000 to 65,000 clones, roughly 90% of them singletons; the top ten hold roughly 2.3%. The antigens for these receptors are not known. Specimen: PBMCs, collected from a glioma patient whose treatment included an IDH1 peptide vaccine. All receptors derive from a man between 45 and 60 years old with glioma. CDR3s include the opening cysteine and the closing phenylalanine or tryptophan. A D gene is named only where the DNA matches it firmly. A clone size is listed for some rows: how often the clone was seen (once, few, many), or a class if it is expanded.

>NA|TRBV11-2|TRBJ1-2|once
TGTGCCAGCACCGAGGGAAATGGCTACACCTTC
CASTEGNGYTF
>NA|TRBV19|TRBJ1-5|NA
TGTGCAGCTGGGGGGCCGAACAATCAGCCCCAGCATTTT
CAAGGPNNQPQHF
>NA|TRBV19|TRBJ1-1|NA
TGTGCCAGTAGTATGACAGGCAACACTGAAGCTTTCTTT
CASSMTGNTEAFF
>NA|TRBV6-5|TRBJ2-3|NA
TGTGCCAGCAGTTACGGGCGGGGATACACAGATACGCAGTATTTT
CASSYGRGYTDTQYF
>NA|TRBV11-2|TRBJ2-7|NA
TGTGCCAGCAGCTTAGATATTGCACAGGGCTACGAGCAGTACTTC
CASSLDIAQGYEQYF
>TRBD1|TRBV28|TRBJ1-2|NA
TGTGCCAGCAGTTTGGGACAGGGGGCGGGTGGCTACACCTTC
CASSLGQGAGGYTF
>NA|TRBV6-5|TRBJ2-7|NA
TGTGCCAGCAGTTACGGGGGGGAGCAGTACTTC
CASSYGGEQYF
>NA|TRBV30|TRBJ2-3|NA
TGTGCCTGGAGTGTAAAAGGAGCGGGAGATACGCAGTATTTT
CAWSVKGAGDTQYF
>NA|TRBV9|TRBJ1-1|NA
TGTGCCAGCAGCGTAGCCCCACCTGGGGGAAGGGACACTGAAGCTTTCTTT
CASSVAPPGGRDTEAFF
>NA|TRBV4-3|TRBJ1-2|NA
TGCGCCAGCAGCCAAGATTGGGTGGTGAACAGGAATCCTAACTATGGCTACACCTTC
CASSQDWVVNRNPNYGYTF
>NA|TRBV27|TRBJ1-5|NA
TGTGCCAGCAGTTTAAAACAGGGCGACTACATCCCCCAGCATTTT
CASSLKQGDYIPQHF
>NA|TRBV28|TRBJ2-4|NA
TGTGCCAGCAGAACCTGGGACGGAGAAAACATTCAGTACTTC
CASRTWDGENIQYF
>TRBD1|TRBV15|TRBJ1-5|NA
TGTGCCACCAGCCCGACAGGGGGAAGCAATCAGCCCCAGCATTTT
CATSPTGGSNQPQHF
>TRBD1|TRBV6-5|TRBJ1-3|NA
TGTGCCAGCAGTCTGACAGGGGAAGGAAACACCATATATTTT
CASSLTGEGNTIYF
>TRBD1|TRBV29-1|TRBJ2-7|NA
TGCAGCGTTGAAGGGACAGGGGACTACGAGCAGTACTTC
CSVEGTGDYEQYF